The 32 T cell receptor beta chains below come from one sample, sequenced in a study of spatial heterogeneity in lung cancer. Whole-study results and caveats: Expanded alpha and beta TCR counts within tumors tracked tumor mutation counts.

Time point in this sample: sample taken at primary tumor resection. In TCRdb, the 5' RACE reads were re-called with MiXCR into one record per CDR3 protein. This table has 3,400 or so distinct CDR3 sequences, about 15% appearing once. No antigen is known for these receptors. The sample in question was lung tumor tissue, obtained at surgery. Receptors originate from a female donor with early-stage non-small cell lung cancer.

This clonotype has a count of ten or more. V is TRBV29-1 and J is TRBJ2-3; 7 bases fit TRBD1. Germline loops: CDR1 SQVTM, CDR2 ANQGSEA. The CDR3 covers 14 residues. J was trimmed by 4 bases and V by 5 bases; bases with no gene match: 9. CDR3 bases: TGCAGCGTTTCCGGGACAGCCGCTTCAGATACGCAGTATTTT. It codes for CSVSGTAASDTQYF.

By proportion, this clonotype is medium-sized. This chain connects TRBV7-3 to TRBJ2-3; 8 bases agree with TRBD1. Trimming cost V 3 bases and J 1 base; bases outside gene matches: 0. Germline V gene sequence: CDR1 SGHTA, CDR2 FQGTGA. The CDR3 covers 14 residues. CDR3 in amino acids: CASSLGQGTDTQYF. The CDR3 nucleotides read TGTGCCAGCAGCTTGGGACAGGGCACAGATACGCAGTATTTT.

This clonotype was seen ten or more times. The chain employs TRBV7-2 and TRBJ2-2, with D possibly matching TRBD2 (5 bases). This CDR3 has 13 residues. The germline V gene has CDR1 SGHTA and CDR2 FQGNSA. V gave up 5 bases and J gave up 3 bases, with 7 bases separating them. This CDR3 reads CASSKGDTGELFF. CDR3 DNA: TGTGCCAGCAGCAAGGGAGACACCGGGGAGCTGTTTTTT.

In its sample, this clonotype ranks as large (0.1 to 1%). The chain carries TRBV6-6 and TRBJ1-5; no clear D. The germline V gene has CDR1 MNHNY and CDR2 SVGAGI (reference sequence). The germline V and J ends were trimmed by 6 bases and 7 bases, with 7 bases remaining between them. This CDR3 has 11 residues. CDR3 amino acids: CASRSAQPQHF. In DNA, the CDR3 is TGTGCCAGCAGAAGTGCACAGCCCCAGCATTTT.

The rearrangement uses TRBV6-5 and TRBJ1-1; D is perhaps TRBD1 (6 bases). Germline assignment: CDR1 MNHEY and CDR2 SVGAGI. The CDR3 is 14 amino acids. V shed 5 bases and J shed 1 base, with 11 bases lying between them. The DNA of the CDR3 is TGTGCCAGCAGTACAGGGCTATCGAACACTGAAGCTTTCTTT. Amino acids: CASSTGLSNTEAFF.

The CDR3 reads CASGPDQPQHF. The CDR3 region has the DNA TGTGCCAGCGGGCCAGACCAGCCCCAGCATTTT. The chain joins TRBV27 to TRBJ1-5; D is ambiguous. The CDR3 spans 11 residues. V lost 8 bases, J lost 7 bases, and 9 bases lay in between. CDR1 and CDR2 (germline): MNHEY, SMNVEV (reference sequence).

This clonotype is judged medium-sized. The chain carries TRBV29-1 and TRBJ2-3; 9 bases are a match to TRBD1. The V gene end was trimmed by 7 bases and the J gene end by 1 base; junction bases not matched to a gene: 6. CDR1 and CDR2 (germline): SQVTM, ANQGSEA. This CDR3 region has 14 residues. CDR3 sequence reads: CSAQRDRGTDTQYF. The CDR3 DNA follows: TGCAGCGCCCAGCGGGACAGGGGCACAGATACGCAGTATTTT.

This clonotype was detected ten times or more. The chain recombines TRBV28 with TRBJ2-3; D is unclear. The CDR3 sequence is 12 residues long. V dropped 6 bases and J dropped 2 bases, with 6 bases sitting between them. Germline CDR1 and CDR2: MDHEN and SYDVKM. The chain's CDR3 is CASSPYTDTQYF. In DNA form, the CDR3 reads TGTGCCAGCAGCCCATACACAGATACGCAGTATTTT.

This clonotype was recorded at least ten times. This chain joins TRBV6-5 and TRBJ1-1, with D tentatively TRBD1 (6 bases). Germline V CDR1 and CDR2: MNHEY, SVGAGI. Trimming removed 10 bases from V and 4 bases from J, with 16 bases in between. This CDR3 is 13 amino acids long. The CDR3 nucleotides are TGTGCCACCCGATATCAGGGGACCACTGAAGCTTTCTTT. It is translated as CATRYQGTTEAFF.

This clonotype was detected many times. J is TRBJ1-2 and V is TRBV29-1; tentative D call: TRBD1 (5 bases). Trimming took 3 bases from V and 8 from J, leaving 19 bases between them. The length of the CDR3 is 14 residues. The germline V gene has CDR1 SQVTM and CDR2 ANQGSEA. As DNA, the CDR3 is TGCAGCGTTGACACTGGCCAGGGAGGGTACGGCTACACCTTC. Protein: CSVDTGQGGYGYTF.

On this clonotype: A much larger clone is a single base away; this may be a read error. V gene TRBV28 combines with J gene TRBJ2-7; 10 bases map to TRBD1. Germline CDR1 MDHEN, CDR2 SYDVKM. V was pared by 11 bases and J by 1 base, with 11 bases of the junction left unmatched. The length of the CDR3 is 15 residues. The DNA of the CDR3 is TGTGCCGCTTGCGCAGTGGGACAGGGGTCCTACGAGCAGTACTTC. The encoded protein is CAACAVGQGSYEQYF.

This clonotype is labeled as medium-sized (0.01 to 0.1%). The chain links TRBV6-1 to TRBJ2-3, with 7 bases identical to TRBD2. There are 14 residues in the CDR3. Germline CDR1 reads MNHNS; CDR2 reads SASEGT. Trimming took 5 bases from V and 2 from J; bases not matched to a gene: 4. The CDR3 nucleotides are TGTGCCAGCAGTCGGGACTACTCCACAGATACGCAGTATTTT. Its translation: CASSRDYSTDTQYF.

This clonotype is labeled as medium-sized. The gene calls are TRBV14 and TRBJ2-3, with 8 bases that match TRBD1. The CDR3 runs to 16 residues. Germline trimming cut 0 bases from V and 2 bases from J; bases unmatched to any gene: 4. In germline, CDR1 is SGHDN, CDR2 FVKESK. In DNA, the CDR3 is TGTGCCAGCAGCCAAGAAGTCAGGGGGCCCACAGATACGCAGTATTTT. It translates to CASSQEVRGPTDTQYF.

This clonotype is large by share. V is TRBV29-1 and J is TRBJ2-2, with a weak D call TRBD1 (6 bases). Germline V CDR1 and CDR2: SQVTM, ANQGSEA. The CDR3 length is 14 residues. V shed 6 bases and J shed 0 bases, with 11 bases lying between them. The CDR3 region is CSVLDRANTGELFF. CDR3 DNA sequence: TGCAGCGTCCTGGACAGAGCGAACACCGGGGAGCTGTTTTTT.

This clonotype is labeled medium-sized. This chain joins TRBV20-1 and TRBJ1-1; a weak D match, TRBD1 (6 bases). V was pared by 1 base and J by 8 bases, with 14 bases between. The germline V gene encodes CDR1 DFQATT and CDR2 SNEGSKA (reference sequence). The CDR3 covers 13 residues. CDR3 region: CSARGGRTAEAFF. The CDR3, as DNA: TGCAGTGCTAGAGGGGGTAGGACAGCAGAAGCTTTCTTT.

This clonotype was detected once. The chain carries TRBV5-1 and TRBJ1-2; D is possibly TRBD1 (6 bases). Germline loops: CDR1 SGHRS, CDR2 YFSETQ. Trimming removed 0 bases from V and 5 bases from J, with 14 bases in between. The CDR3 has 15 residues. Here the CDR3 reads CASSLDGTFDYGYTF. The CDR3 DNA follows: TGCGCCAGCAGCTTGGATGGGACATTTGATTATGGCTACACCTTC.

The chain joins TRBV20-1 to TRBJ2-5, with 8 bases matching TRBD1. V was clipped by 5 bases and J by 4 bases; unmatched bases: 6. Germline CDR1 and CDR2: DFQATT and SNEGSKA (reference sequence). The CDR3 is 13 residues long. In DNA, the CDR3 is TGCAGTGCTCTCGGACAGGGACGAGAGACCCAGTACTTC. Translated: CSALGQGRETQYF.

The J gene is TRBJ1-3, the V gene TRBV28; D is ambiguous. Trimming cost V 5 bases and J 2 bases, with 10 bases left between them. Germline CDR1 MDHEN, CDR2 SYDVKM. The CDR3 extends over 14 amino acids. CDR3 in DNA: TGTGCCAGCAGTGCCGGTTTTGCTGGAAACACCATATATTTT. This codes for CASSAGFAGNTIYF.

This clonotype rates as medium-sized (0.01 to 0.1%). The CDR3 protein is CASSQRAGELFF. The CDR3, as DNA: TGTGCCAGCTCACAGAGGGCCGGGGAGCTGTTTTTT. The chain has TRBV18 and TRBJ2-2; D is possibly TRBD2 (5 bases). CDR1 KGHSH and CDR2 LQKENI come from the germline V gene. The length of the CDR3 is 12 residues. The ends were cut back, 4 bases at V and 6 bases at J, with 6 bases in the middle.

The table lists this clonotype with many counts. The chain recombines TRBV28 with TRBJ2-3; D tentatively fits TRBD1 or TRBD2 (5 bases each). Germline V gene data show CDR1 as MDHEN and CDR2 as SYDVKM. The CDR3 is made up of 14 amino acids. The V and J ends lost 4 bases and 1 base respectively, with 9 bases between them. The CDR3 loop is CASSSGARTDTQYF. CDR3 DNA sequence: TGTGCCAGCAGTTCCGGGGCCCGCACAGATACGCAGTATTTT. Looking up the rest from reference TRBV28 and TRBJ2-3 gives the full variable domain: DVKVTQSSRYLVKRTGEKVFLECVQDMDHENMFWYRQDPGLGLRLIYFSYDVKMKEKGDIPEGYSVSREKKERFSLILESASTNQTSMYLCASSSGARTDTQYFGPGTRLTVL.

By share of the sample, this clonotype is medium-sized. This sequence joins TRBV6-5 and TRBJ2-1; 7 bases line up with TRBD1. Germline CDR1 reads MNHEY; CDR2 reads SVGAGI. The V and J ends lost 6 bases and 7 bases, in that order; junction bases with no gene match: 12. This CDR3 region has 15 residues. CDR3 protein: CASSPTGVYGNEQFF. Written as DNA, the CDR3 is TGTGCCAGCAGCCCAACAGGGGTATACGGGAATGAGCAGTTCTTC.

The V call is TRBV6-2 or TRBV6-3, the J call TRBJ2-2, with TRBD1 matching 8 bases. The CDR3 consists of 15 residues. Looked up from germline, CDR1 is MNHEY and CDR2 is SVGEGT. V shed 6 bases, J shed 5 bases, and the junction held 8 bases outside the gene matches. The CDR3 region has the DNA TGTGCCAGCAGATTTGGGACAGGCGAGACCGGGGAGCTGTTTTTT. This sequence encodes CASRFGTGETGELFF.

The V call is TRBV6-5, the J call TRBJ1-2, with 7 bases fitting TRBD1. The CDR3 covers 15 residues. J lost 2 bases, V lost 3 bases, and 6 bases had no gene match. The germline V gene has CDR1 MNHEY and CDR2 SVGAGI. CDR3 loop: CASSYGTDDNYGYTF. The CDR3 nucleotides read TGTGCCAGCAGTTATGGGACAGATGACAACTATGGCTACACCTTC.

This clonotype has at least ten counts. The chain combines TRBV4-2 with TRBJ1-1; 9 bases agree with TRBD1. After removal of 4 bases from V and 1 base from J, the junction contained 4 bases not matched to a gene. The CDR3 consists of 15 residues. The germline V gene encodes CDR1 LGHNA and CDR2 YNFKEQ. The CDR3 DNA follows: TGTGCCAGCAGCCGGGCGGGACAGGGGAACACTGAAGCTTTCTTT. Its translation is CASSRAGQGNTEAFF.

This clonotype was picked up many times. The genes are TRBV15 and TRBJ2-7; D remains ambiguous. V lost 5 bases and J 2 bases, leaving 16 bases between the germline ends. Germline V lookup: CDR1 LNHNV, CDR2 YYDKDF (reference sequence). CDR3 length equals 15 residues. For the CDR3, the DNA is TGTGCCACCAGCCCTAGGAAGTCAGGTACCTACGAGCAGTACTTC. Its translation is CATSPRKSGTYEQYF. Full variable domain (missing parts from reference TRBV15 and TRBJ2-7): DAMVIQNPRYQVTQFGKPVTLSCSQTLNHNVMYWYQQKSSQAPKLLFHYYDKDFNNEADTPDNFQSRRPNTSFCFLDIRSPGLGDTAMYLCATSPRKSGTYEQYFGPGTRLTVT.

This clonotype was observed at least ten times. The genes are TRBV20-1 and TRBJ2-7; the D is unclear. The CDR3 is 11 residues long. Germline V gene data show CDR1 as DFQATT and CDR2 as SNEGSKA (reference sequence). Trimming removed 5 bases at V and 5 bases at J, with 10 bases between. Here the CDR3 reads CSAERADEQYF. CDR3 in DNA: TGCAGTGCTGAAAGGGCGGACGAGCAGTACTTC.

This clonotype ranks as large. The rearrangement links TRBV27 to TRBJ1-2; 7 positions agree with TRBD1. With V trimmed by 5 bases and J by 6 bases, 12 bases remained unmatched. The V gene's germline CDR1 is MNHEY and CDR2 SMNVEV (reference sequence). CDR3 length: 15 residues. The CDR3 nucleotides read TGTGCCAGCAGTCCGGTCGGGCTGGGACAGCATGGCTACACCTTC. Its protein product is CASSPVGLGQHGYTF.

This clonotype is medium-sized by share. The chain joins TRBV20-1 to TRBJ2-3; TRBD2 might be the D (6 bases). The V gene's germline CDR1 is DFQATT and CDR2 SNEGSKA (reference sequence). The CDR3 runs 13 residues. Trimming removed 6 bases from V and 6 bases from J, with 16 bases in between. DNA of the CDR3: TGCAGTGCAAGGACTACCCCTGGGGATACGCAGTATTTT. It translates to CSARTTPGDTQYF.

This clonotype was seen repeatedly, ten times or more. This chain joins TRBV10-3 and TRBJ2-7, with D uncertain. Trimming left V 5 bases short and J 3 bases short, with 8 bases between. From germline, CDR1 is ENHRY and CDR2 SYGVKD. The CDR3 totals 12 residues. CDR3: CAISPNSYEQYF. CDR3 coding DNA: TGTGCCATCAGTCCAAACAGCTACGAGCAGTACTTC.

The V gene is TRBV5-6, the J gene TRBJ2-2, with D unresolved. The CDR3 is 12 amino acids. The germline CDR1 and CDR2 sequences are SGHDT and YYEEEE. V was pared by 3 bases and J by 6 bases, with 6 bases between. CDR3 nucleotides: TGTGCCAGCAGCTCCGCCCCCGGGGAGCTGTTTTTT. It yields the protein CASSSAPGELFF.

By share, this clonotype ranks as medium-sized (0.01 to 0.1%). The CDR3 region has the DNA TGTGCCAGCAGTGTGGGACAGGGCTATCAGCCCCAGCATTTT. It is translated as CASSVGQGYQPQHF. V usage is TRBV2 and J usage is TRBJ1-5, with TRBD1 identical over 9 bases. The CDR3 runs 14 residues. V shed 4 bases, J shed 5 bases, and the junction held 3 bases outside the gene matches. Germline V lookup: CDR1 SNHLY, CDR2 FYNNEI.

By share, this clonotype ranks as medium-sized. The chain joins TRBV7-2 to TRBJ1-5; D is possibly TRBD1 (6 bases). Trimming shortened V by 4 bases and J by 3 bases, and 13 bases separated the two germline ends. The CDR3 has 15 amino acids. The germline V gene has CDR1 SGHTA and CDR2 FQGNSA. CDR3 in amino acids: CASSYAGTPNQPQHF. The CDR3 DNA reads as TGTGCCAGCAGCTATGCCGGGACACCCAATCAGCCCCAGCATTTT.